The rows below give T cell receptor beta chains drawn from one sample of a study of blood T cells in healthy people across ages. MiXCR, run by TCRdb on the 5' RACE reads, gives a single entry per CDR3 protein. This repertoire shows about 620,000 distinct CDR3 sequences, around 20% found once; its top ten account for approximately 3.7%. Material: blood. The receptors were gathered from a man aged 70-80 years in good health. The CDR3 runs from the conserved cysteine through the conserved F or W.

TRBV7-9	TRBJ2-5	CASSLAGMGSQETQYF
TRBV24-1	TRBJ2-2	CATSDLDRGAGELFF
TRBV7-2	TRBJ2-7	CASSFSLRRSYEQYF
TRBV20-1	.	CSASSSGANYNEQFF
TRBV18	TRBJ2-5	CASSPPSSKETQYF
TRBV7-9	TRBJ2-7	CASSLGGKGAYEQYF
TRBV11-2	TRBJ2-3	CASSLSGGPDTQYF
TRBV10-2	TRBJ2-3	CASRAGLETDTQYF
TRBV12-3/TRBV12-4	TRBJ1-1	CASSYTGTEAFF
TRBV20-1	TRBJ1-5	CSARGDWSNQPQHF
TRBV20-1	TRBJ2-1	CSARVPGLAGAGEQFF
TRBV5-1	TRBJ2-3	CASSPTLAVRDTQYF
TRBV9	TRBJ2-5	CASSVRAAETQYF
TRBV3-1	TRBJ2-7	CASSQVGSGAYEQYF
TRBV29-1	TRBJ2-7	CSVEGTGSYREQYF
TRBV12-3/TRBV12-4	TRBJ2-3	CASRERADTQYF
TRBV27	TRBJ2-5	CASSLGGVDGETQYF
TRBV7-2	TRBJ2-1	CASSLVSGGYNEQFF
TRBV19	TRBJ2-1	CASRRTGQYNEQFF
TRBV20-1	TRBJ2-2	CSARSGGHTGELFF
TRBV20-1	TRBJ2-5	CSARGGYQEAQYF
TRBV5-1	TRBJ2-7	CASSLGQGGEQYF
TRBV11-2	TRBJ2-7	CASSAEYSGDEQYF
TRBV6-2/TRBV6-3	.	CASSLPTSINEQFF
TRBV3-1	TRBJ1-2	CASSQTSVEGYGYTF
TRBV20-1	TRBJ1-5	CSARDPTLGQPQHF
TRBV6-5	TRBJ2-3	CASRDHPDTQYF
TRBV5-1	TRBJ1-1	CASSFRGNTEAFF
TRBV28	TRBJ2-6	CASSFRQNSGANVLTF
TRBV5-1	.	CASSLDREREQYF
TRBV7-6	TRBJ2-5	CASSTGYSETQYF
TRBV20-1	TRBJ1-5	CSARDGRIYSNQPQHF
TRBV10-3	TRBJ2-5	CAISRQHQETQYF
TRBV20-1	TRBJ2-5	CSAPDRVQETQYF
TRBV2	TRBJ2-1	CASSEGVFSRSYNEQFF
TRBV3-1	TRBJ2-5	CASSHRGWETQYF
TRBV2	TRBJ1-4	CASRGGGLEKLFF
TRBV28	TRBJ1-4	CAGSQGRAFPSKLFF
TRBV29-1	TRBJ2-7	CSVVGDSPYEQYF
TRBV5-1	TRBJ2-7	CASSRTSFDGSYEQYF
TRBV30	TRBJ1-5	CAWSRDSNQPQHF
TRBV11-2	TRBJ2-7	CASSLDSWTSGRLSYEQYF
TRBV6-5	TRBJ1-5	CASSPGQGAGPQHF
TRBV5-1	TRBJ1-1	CASRASPLTEAFF
TRBV7-9	TRBJ2-7	CASSRASGTADLAQYF
TRBV28	TRBJ2-5	CASSFPPQETQYF
TRBV27	TRBJ1-1	CASNSRLNARTEAFF
TRBV28	TRBJ2-7	CASSFPGLAGDRYEQYF
TRBV7-9	TRBJ1-6	CASSLALGSPLHF
TRBV20-1	TRBJ2-7	CSARDQGNRGYEQYF